One and the same sample provided the 14 T cell receptor beta chains below, sequenced in a study of blood T cell repertoires in COVID-19. Here immunoSEQ multiplex PCR was the method, and the copy in TCRdb shows in-frame clones only, minus some. The data hold about 120,000 clones, with 75% to 85% observed a single time. The sequenced sample was peripheral blood. The receptors come from a woman aged 80 or older with acute or convalescent COVID-19.

The rearrangement links TRBV30 to TRBJ2-3; 7 nucleotides match TRBD1. The CDR3 contains 14 residues. The germline CDR1 and CDR2 sequences are GTSNPN and SVGIG (reference sequence). V was clipped by 3 bases and J by 2 bases; unmatched bases: 5. CDR3 sequence (DNA): TGTGCCTGGAGGGCAGGGGGATACACAGATACGCAGTATTTT. Its protein is CAWRAGGYTDTQYF.

The V call is TRBV5-4, the J call TRBJ1-2, with a tentative D call TRBD1 (5 bases). CDR1 is SGHNT and CDR2 is YYREEE in the germline V gene (reference sequence). Trimming took off 4 bases at V and 4 bases at J, with 14 bases between the two ends. This CDR3 is 14 amino acids long. This CDR3 reads CASSLRTRSYGYTF. The CDR3 DNA reads TGTGCCAGCAGCCTCAGGACAAGGAGCTATGGCTACACCTTC.

This rearrangement joins TRBV28 to TRBJ1-5; the D gene is possibly TRBD1 (6 bases). The CDR3 is 15 amino acids. The germline CDR1 and CDR2 sequences are MDHEN and SYDVKM. V was trimmed by 4 bases and J by 2 bases, leaving 12 bases between them. The CDR3 coding sequence is TGTGCCAGCAGTTCCCAACAGGGAGGCAATCAGCCCCAGCATTTT. This gives the protein CASSSQQGGNQPQHF.

The rearrangement links TRBV5-1 to TRBJ1-2, with D hard to call. The V and J ends lost 5 bases and 4 bases respectively, with 15 bases between them. This CDR3 is built from 14 residues. Looked up from germline, CDR1 is SGHRS and CDR2 is YFSETQ. The CDR3 DNA reads TGCGCCAGCAGTCCCGGGGTGTCGGGCTATGGCTACACCTTC. It encodes CASSPGVSGYGYTF.

The chain is built from TRBV7-8 and TRBJ2-5; 7 positions agree with TRBD1. The CDR3 is made up of 16 amino acids. Germline assignment: CDR1 SGHVS and CDR2 FQNEAQ. The trim removed 6 bases at V and 3 bases at J, leaving 13 bases unmatched. The CDR3 loop reads CASRHLQGKVEETQYF. CDR3 bases: TGTGCCAGCAGACATTTACAGGGGAAGGTAGAAGAGACCCAGTACTTC.

This clone was counted once. V usage is TRBV12-3 or TRBV12-4 and J usage is TRBJ1-2; D is possibly TRBD1 (5 bases). V dropped 6 bases and J dropped 8 bases, with 10 bases sitting between them. There are 11 residues in the CDR3. CDR3 bases: TGTGCCAGCAGATCAGGGTGGGGCTACACCTTC. It translates to CASRSGWGYTF.

The table lists this clone with a count of one. V gene TRBV20-1 combines with J gene TRBJ2-2; TRBD1 aligns across 8 bases. CDR1 is DFQATT and CDR2 is SNEGSKA in the germline V gene (reference sequence). V lost 3 bases and J lost 6; bases outside the gene matches: 9. The CDR3 loop spans 15 amino acids. CDR3 amino acids: CSASFQNRGSGELFF. DNA for the CDR3: TGCAGTGCTAGTTTCCAAAACAGGGGGTCCGGGGAGCTGTTTTTT.

The chain recombines TRBV27 with TRBJ2-1, with 10 bases identical to TRBD1. The CDR3 runs to 15 residues. V dropped 1 base and J dropped 8; count of bases not matched to a gene: 5. From germline, CDR1 is MNHEY and CDR2 SMNVEV (reference sequence). For the CDR3, the DNA is TGTGCCAGCAGTTTATTTTGGACAGGGGGGGATGAGCAGTTCTTC. Residues: CASSLFWTGGDEQFF.

This chain uses TRBV14 with TRBJ2-5, with TRBD2 matching 13 bases. CDR3 length: 17 residues. Germline loops: CDR1 SGHDN, CDR2 FVKESK. The ends lost 6 bases at V and 1 base at J; junction bases unmatched: 8. The CDR3, as DNA: TGTGCCAGCAGTCGACTAGCGGGGGGTTTCATCCAAGAGACCCAGTACTTC. Translating gives CASSRLAGGFIQETQYF.

The rearrangement links TRBV19 to TRBJ2-3; maybe TRBD1 (5 bases). The CDR3 extends over 13 amino acids. V dropped 7 bases and J dropped 1 base, with 9 bases sitting between them. Looked up from germline, CDR1 is LNHDA and CDR2 is SQIVND (reference sequence). CDR3: CASMKGRTDTQYF. The CDR3 nucleotides read TGTGCCAGTATGAAGGGGCGCACAGATACGCAGTATTTT.

The V call is TRBV21-1, the J call TRBJ2-1; the D call in the table, TRBD2, was not verified against the DNA. TRBV21-1 is an annotated pseudogene. The CDR3 spans 16 residues. CDR3 in amino acids: CASSSPPGLAGNEQFF. The CDR3 nucleotides read TGTGCCAGCAGCAGCCCCCCGGGACTAGCGGGTAATGAGCAGTTCTTC.

The chain is built from TRBV15 and TRBJ2-1; D is possibly TRBD1 (5 bases). Germline values: CDR1 LNHNV, CDR2 YYDKDF (reference sequence). The CDR3 is 15 amino acids. Deletions cut 0 bases from V and 7 bases from J, with 13 bases between. Written as DNA, the CDR3 is TGTGCCACCAGCAGAGATCAAGGGGTTTGGAATGAGCAGTTCTTC. It translates to CATSRDQGVWNEQFF.

This chain uses TRBV30 with TRBJ1-3; D is perhaps TRBD1 (5 bases). Germline V gene sequence: CDR1 GTSNPN, CDR2 SVGIG (reference sequence). The CDR3 has 14 residues. The V gene lost 0 bases and the J gene lost 6 bases, with 12 bases spanning the gap. Written as DNA, the CDR3 is TGTGCCTGGAGTGTAAATGCAGGGAAAAACACCATATATTTT. This encodes CAWSVNAGKNTIYF.

This rearrangement joins TRBV19 to TRBJ2-7; 8 bases are a match to TRBD1. V was clipped by 6 bases and J by 1 base; unmatched bases: 2. The CDR3 length is 13 residues. Germline assignment: CDR1 LNHDA and CDR2 SQIVND (reference sequence). The CDR3 here is CASSRDRSYEQYF. As DNA, the CDR3 is TGTGCCAGTAGCCGGGACAGGTCCTACGAGCAGTACTTC.